This T cell receptor beta chain was sequenced for a study of neoadjuvant nivolumab and ipilimumab in lung cancer. Notes on the study in general: From pretherapy to surgery, tumor richness and clonality rose with dual therapy.

Data came from immunoSEQ multiplex PCR; TCRdb stores just in-frame clones and leaves some out. The sample holds around 24,000 clones, about 81% seen once. The CDR3 covers 16 residues. The trim removed 4 bases at V and 2 bases at J, leaving 11 bases unmatched. Germline CDR1 SGHKS, CDR2 YYEKEE (reference sequence). As concerns this clone: Its target is not known.

This material consisted of tumor tissue, taken after neoadjuvant nivolumab, alone or with ipilimumab, at or shortly before surgery. This receptor was obtained from an adult with non-small cell lung cancer. This chain joins TRBV5-5 and TRBJ2-7, with 8 positions matching TRBD2. The CDR3 DNA reads as TGTGCCAGCAGCACCCCTACTAGCGGAACTGCCTACGAGCAGTACTTC. Protein: CASSTPTSGTAYEQYF.